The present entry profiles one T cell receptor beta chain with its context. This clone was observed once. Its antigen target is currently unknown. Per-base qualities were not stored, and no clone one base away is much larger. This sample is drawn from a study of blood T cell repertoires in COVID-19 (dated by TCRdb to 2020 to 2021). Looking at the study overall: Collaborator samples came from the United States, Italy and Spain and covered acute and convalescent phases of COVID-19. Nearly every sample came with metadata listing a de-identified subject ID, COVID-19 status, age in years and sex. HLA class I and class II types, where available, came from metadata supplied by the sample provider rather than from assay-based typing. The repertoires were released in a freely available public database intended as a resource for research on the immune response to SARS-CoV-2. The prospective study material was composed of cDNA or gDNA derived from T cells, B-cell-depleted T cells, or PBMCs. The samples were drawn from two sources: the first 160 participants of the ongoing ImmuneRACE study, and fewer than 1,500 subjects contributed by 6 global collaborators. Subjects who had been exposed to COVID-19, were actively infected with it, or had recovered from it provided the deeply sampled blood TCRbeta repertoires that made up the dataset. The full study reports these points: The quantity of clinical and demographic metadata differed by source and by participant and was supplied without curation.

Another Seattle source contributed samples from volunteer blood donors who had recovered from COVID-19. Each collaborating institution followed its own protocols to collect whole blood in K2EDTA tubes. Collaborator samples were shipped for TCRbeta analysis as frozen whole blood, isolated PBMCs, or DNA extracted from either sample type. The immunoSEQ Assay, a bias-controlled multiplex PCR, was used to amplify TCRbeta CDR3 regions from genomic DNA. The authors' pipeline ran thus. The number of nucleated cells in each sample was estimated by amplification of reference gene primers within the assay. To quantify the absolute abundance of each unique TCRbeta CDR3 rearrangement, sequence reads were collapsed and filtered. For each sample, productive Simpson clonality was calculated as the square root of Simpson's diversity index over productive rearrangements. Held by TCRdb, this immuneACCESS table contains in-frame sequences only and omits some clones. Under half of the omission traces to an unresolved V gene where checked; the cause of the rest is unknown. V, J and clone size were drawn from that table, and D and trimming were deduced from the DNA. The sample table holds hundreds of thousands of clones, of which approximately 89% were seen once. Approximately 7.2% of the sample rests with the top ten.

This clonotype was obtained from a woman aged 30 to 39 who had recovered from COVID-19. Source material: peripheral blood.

The base sequence is TGTGCCAGCAGTTCAACTAGCGGGGTGACAGATACGCAGTATTTT. Translated, it gives CASSSTSGVTDTQYF. Recombination connected TRBV6-5 to TRBJ2-3; 10 central bases correspond to TRBD2. V is cut back by 4 bases and J by 3 bases, with 4 bases in the junction unmatched. The germline V gene specifies MNHEY as CDR1 and SVGAGI as CDR2. The CDR3 runs 15 amino acids, cysteine and phenylalanine included. Solely the CDR3 DNA is kept, with 45 bases framed from the first base.